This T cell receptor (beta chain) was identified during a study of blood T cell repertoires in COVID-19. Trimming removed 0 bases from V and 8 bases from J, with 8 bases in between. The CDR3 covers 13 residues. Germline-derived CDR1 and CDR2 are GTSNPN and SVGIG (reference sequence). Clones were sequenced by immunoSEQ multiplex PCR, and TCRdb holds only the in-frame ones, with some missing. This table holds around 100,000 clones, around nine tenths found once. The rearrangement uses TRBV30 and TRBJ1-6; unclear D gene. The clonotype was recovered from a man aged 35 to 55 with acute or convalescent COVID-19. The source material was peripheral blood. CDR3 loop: CAWSVQYDSPLHF. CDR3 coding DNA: TGTGCCTGGAGTGTACAATATGATTCACCCCTCCACTTT. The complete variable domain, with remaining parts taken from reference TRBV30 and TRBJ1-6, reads SQTIHQWPATLVQPVGSPLSLECTVEGTSNPNLYWYRQAAGRGLQLLFYSVGIGQISSEVPQNLSASRPQDRQFILSSKKLLLSDSGFYLCAWSVQYDSPLHFGNGTRLTVT.